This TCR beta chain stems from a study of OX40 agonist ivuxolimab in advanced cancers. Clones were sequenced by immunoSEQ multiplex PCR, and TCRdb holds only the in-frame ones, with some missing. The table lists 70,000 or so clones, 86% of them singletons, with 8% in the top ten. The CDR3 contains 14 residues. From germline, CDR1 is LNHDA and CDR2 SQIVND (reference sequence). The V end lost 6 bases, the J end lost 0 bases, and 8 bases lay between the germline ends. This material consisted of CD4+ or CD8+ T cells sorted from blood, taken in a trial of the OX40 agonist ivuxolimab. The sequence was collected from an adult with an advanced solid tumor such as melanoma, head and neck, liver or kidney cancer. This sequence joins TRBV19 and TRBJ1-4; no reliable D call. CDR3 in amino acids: CASRVKATNEKLFF. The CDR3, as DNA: TGTGCCAGTAGGGTCAAGGCAACTAATGAAAAACTGTTTTTT.